This T cell receptor beta chain was recorded in a study of T cell changes during pregnancy in multiple sclerosis. V was clipped by 1 base and J by 3 bases; unmatched bases: 3. CDR3 length: 15 residues. Germline CDR1 reads SGHKS; CDR2 reads YYEKEE (reference sequence). The method was immunoSEQ multiplex PCR; TCRdb's version includes in-frame clones alone and lacks a portion of them. This table has roughly 52,000 clones, around 92% appearing once. The chain couples TRBV5-5 to TRBJ2-7; 11 bases fit TRBD2. This receptor was obtained from a female donor with multiple sclerosis, enrolled in a pregnancy study. This material consisted of CD4+ T cells from peripheral blood mononuclear cells, taken in the third trimester of pregnancy. CDR3 nucleotide sequence: TGTGCCAGCAGCTTGATGACTAGCGGGGACTACGAGCAGTACTTC. Its translation is CASSLMTSGDYEQYF.